This T cell receptor beta chain was retrieved from a study of blood T cell repertoires in COVID-19. Study as a whole: COVID-19 samples from acute and convalescent phases originated in the United States, Italy and Spain.

This clone was counted once. The assay was immunoSEQ multiplex PCR, and TCRdb's table has in-frame clones only and misses some. Of 250,000 to 300,000 clones listed, approximately 86% were seen once; the top ten hold around 0.92%. Enrollees, about 18 to 89 years old, lived in about two dozen US areas. Recovery meant two consecutive negative NP/OP PCR tests, professional clearance, or resolved symptoms. Germline loops: CDR1 LGHNA, CDR2 YSLEER. This CDR3 region has 18 residues. The J segment lost 5 bases and the V segment lost 0 bases, leaving 11 bases of the junction unmatched. This chain uses TRBV4-3 with TRBJ2-3; 10 bases agree with TRBD2. This clonotype originated in a woman aged 25 to 39 who had recovered from COVID-19. The sequencing input was PBMCs or T cells enriched from blood (not recorded which). The CDR3 loop is CASSQDLAGAPNGDTQYF. CDR3 DNA sequence: TGCGCCAGCAGCCAAGATCTAGCGGGGGCACCTAACGGAGATACGCAGTATTTT.